A selection of T cell receptor beta chains follows, all from one sample in a study of shared clonotypes between healthy human individuals. Method: immunoSEQ multiplex PCR; TCRdb's copy keeps in-frame clones and lacks some. The sample carries about 1.5 million clones, nearly 99% recorded once. The sample comprised naive CD4+ T cells sorted from blood. The receptors derive from a young man in good health. CDR3s include the opening cysteine and the closing phenylalanine or tryptophan. A D gene is named only where the DNA matches it firmly.

D gene	V gene	CDR3 protein
TRBD1	TRBV5-6	CASSPGTGRNIQYF
.	TRBV9	CASSVGLSSYEQYF
.	TRBV6-5	CASRAELAKNIQYF
.	TRBV28	CASSFRVVSNQPQHF
.	TRBV5-4	CASSQGRIYEQYF
.	TRBV6-4	CASRRQNTGELFF
TRBD1	TRBV28	CASSLAGTEHRNYGYTF
.	TRBV15	CATSRAKFEGQETQYF
.	TRBV7-9	CASSLARTSYEQYF
.	TRBV15	CATSREQGNYEQYF
TRBD1	TRBV19	CASSLDRGRETQYF
.	TRBV5-4	CASSLKQGYGSGNTIYF
.	TRBV18	CASSPDREQFF
.	TRBV7-2	CASSSSLPPRGGELFF
.	TRBV5-4	CASSSDSRYEQYF
.	TRBV6-5	CASSYRTVGRAYEQYF
.	TRBV7-2	CASSLGTMNTEAFF
TRBD1	TRBV5-4	CASSGDGQGARTNEKLFF
.	TRBV14	CASSQPGLLRDEQFF
TRBD1	TRBV9	CASSVAPGLVPGQGKNQPQHF
.	TRBV28	CASSLSAGLGAFF
.	TRBV14	CASSQAHDGLGQFF
TRBD1	TRBV4-3	CASRENRGSDTQYF
.	TRBV30	CAWRPGLRDMSSYEQYF
TRBD1	TRBV7-9	CASSLGQGETQYF
.	TRBV5-1	CASSLRRGSYEQYF
TRBD2	TRBV5-1	CASSSGTSGATGETQYF
TRBD2	TRBV11-2	CASSFGTSGSGTETQYF
TRBD1	TRBV29-1	CSVYIAGQETYEQYF
.	TRBV4-1	CASSQPNRVPYEQYF
TRBD1	TRBV9	CASSRGDRAYEQYF
TRBD2	TRBV7-2	CASRPGGTSGSGNEQFF
TRBD2	TRBV5-1	CASSPTGLALDTQYF
.	TRBV29-1	CSVEQEHRETQYF
TRBD2	TRBV2	CASSRSGSNTDTQYF
.	TRBV10-3	CAISWGNEQYF
.	TRBV7-9	CASSLVRAGYTYEQYF
.	TRBV7-9	CASSPGRQETQYF
.	TRBV6-6	CASSYSGRTHTEAFF
.	TRBV11-2	CASSLDWALGGETQYF
.	TRBV5-1	CASSLAGQNTEAFF
TRBD1	TRBV9	CASSVDRLVGSGANVLTF
.	TRBV7-7	CASSLELEAQETQYF
.	TRBV5-4	CASSSYRGAVAGINTGELFF
.	TRBV18	CASSSDLPGRTTYEQYF
.	TRBV2	CASSPNTGELFF
TRBD1	TRBV2	CASSTRQGDDGYTF
TRBD2	TRBV5-1	CASSLGRTSGNYNEQFF